This TCR beta chain comes out of a study of blood T cells in healthy people across ages. In this sample, this clonotype turned up a few times. PCR was performed a second time for about 7 to 11 cycles using a sample-barcoded 5' primer and a J-beta primer mix. TCRdb reprocessed the 5' RACE reads via MiXCR and lists one record per CDR3 protein. The sample yields roughly 500,000 distinct CDR3 sequences, about 24% seen once. These data were likewise used in another study, on T cells of mothers and their children.

This TCR derives from a boy between 10 and 17 years old in good health. Sequenced material: blood.

In DNA form, the CDR3 reads TGTGCCAGCAGGCCGGGACTAGCTGGGTCCTACAATGAGCAGTTCTTC. Its protein is CASRPGLAGSYNEQFF. This sequence joins TRBV6-1 and TRBJ2-1; 9 nucleotides match TRBD2. Germline values: CDR1 MNHNS, CDR2 SASEGT. The CDR3 spans 16 residues. With V trimmed by 6 bases and J by 1 base, 7 bases remained unmatched.